The rows below give T cell receptor beta chains drawn from one sample of a study of CD8 T cell repertoires and HIV-1 epitope variants. Antigen specificity for these receptors is unknown. Sequencing was performed with immunoSEQ multiplex PCR; in TCRdb, only in-frame clones are kept and a portion is missing. The sample has 5,400 or so clones, approximately 70% seen once; the top ten hold roughly 47%. The sample comprised cultured CD8+ T cells derived from PBMCs. Receptors originate from a male donor with HIV. Each CDR3 is given with its conserved first and last residue. Each record gives: V gene, J gene, D gene, clone size, CDR3 DNA, CDR3 protein. The D gene is left open where the match is weak. The listing skips clone size in some rows; elsewhere it reads once, few, many or a size class.

TRBV9,TRBJ1-1,.,few,TGTGCCAGCAGCGTAGCGACGGATAACACTGAAGCTTTCTTT,CASSVATDNTEAFF
TRBV6-5,TRBJ1-2,.,.,TGTGCCAGCAGTCCCCAGGGAGGGTTTCATGGCTACACCTTC,CASSPQGGFHGYTF
TRBV7-3,TRBJ1-1,.,.,TGTGCCAGCAGCGACCAGAAGACAGGACCTTTTTACACTGAAGCTTTCTTT,CASSDQKTGPFYTEAFF
TRBV15,TRBJ2-1,TRBD1,few,TGTGCCACCAGCATTACGACAGGGGTTGTGGACAATGAGCAGTTCTTC,CATSITTGVVDNEQFF
TRBV19,TRBJ2-7,.,few,TGTGCCAGTAGTATAGAGAACCGGGACAACCAGGAGCAGTACTTC,CASSIENRDNQEQYF
TRBV11-1,TRBJ2-1,TRBD2,.,TGTGCCAGCAGCTTAGCGTGGGTAGCGGGAGGTAATGAGCAGTTCTTC,CASSLAWVAGGNEQFF
TRBV7-2,TRBJ1-1,.,.,TGTGCCAGCAGCGCTACCTTGAGCACTGAAGCTTTCTTT,CASSATLSTEAFF
TRBV27,TRBJ1-4,.,few,TGTGCCAGCAGTCCGGGGGGCGCTGAAAAACTGTTTTTT,CASSPGGAEKLFF
TRBV4-2,TRBJ2-7,TRBD1,.,TGTGCCAGCAGCTGGCAGTCGACCAGGGGGCTATACGAGCAGTACTTC,CASSWQSTRGLYEQYF
TRBV20-1,TRBJ1-2,.,.,TGCAGTGCTAGAGATACGGACGGCTACACCTTC,CSARDTDGYTF
TRBV6-5,TRBJ2-1,TRBD2,.,TGTGCCAGCAGTTACTCGGGACTAGCGGGGGGGAATGAGCAGTTCTTC,CASSYSGLAGGNEQFF
TRBV5-6,TRBJ2-3,.,.,TGTGCCAGCAGCTTGAGCACAGATACGCAGTATTTT,CASSLSTDTQYF
TRBV28,TRBJ2-7,.,.,TGTGCCAGCAGTTTCCTCCACGAGCAGTACTTC,CASSFLHEQYF
TRBV15,TRBJ2-1,.,few,TGTGCCACCAGCAGTCGCCTCGGGGGCGCATTGGTGGAGCAGTTCTTC,CATSSRLGGALVEQFF
TRBV14,TRBJ2-3,TRBD2,few,TGTGCCAGCAGCCAAGATAGGAGGGAGGGCCGGGGAGATACGCAGTATTTT,CASSQDRREGRGDTQYF
TRBV9,TRBJ2-5,.,.,TGTGCCAGCAGAGGGGGAGGAGAGACCCAGTACTTC,CASRGGGETQYF
TRBV7-1,TRBJ2-7,.,once,TGTGCCAGCAGCTTACGAGCGGGCGAGCAGTACTTC,CASSLRAGEQYF
TRBV19,TRBJ1-1,.,medium-sized,TGTGCCAGTAGTATTGGCGGGGCAGCCCTTGAAGCTTTCTTT,CASSIGGAALEAFF
TRBV9,TRBJ2-2,.,few,TGTGCCAGCTCGGAAGGGTTCTGGAACACCGGGGAGCTGTTTTTT,CASSEGFWNTGELFF
TRBV18,TRBJ2-5,.,.,TGTGCCAGCTCACCACCGGGGGCAGGGGCACAAGAGACCCAGTACTTC,CASSPPGAGAQETQYF
TRBV6-5,TRBJ1-1,.,once,TGTGCCAGCAGTTACGGGGCGGGAGGGAGCACTGAAGCTTTCTTT,CASSYGAGGSTEAFF
TRBV12-5,TRBJ1-3,.,.,TGTGCTAGTGGTTTTACCGGAAACACCATATATTTT,CASGFTGNTIYF
TRBV19,TRBJ1-1,.,few,TGTGCCAGTAGTGATTACGGGGCTCTGAACACTGAAGCTTTCTTT,CASSDYGALNTEAFF
TRBV6-1,TRBJ2-2,.,.,TGTGCCAGCAGCTCCGGGACTCTTAACACCGGGGAGCTGTTTTTT,CASSSGTLNTGELFF
TRBV14,TRBJ2-7,.,once,TGTGCCAGCAGCCCGGGACCCAATATTCCCTACGAGCAGTACTTC,CASSPGPNIPYEQYF
TRBV27,TRBJ1-6,TRBD1,.,TGTGCCAGCAGCTATCTGGGGACAGGGAATTCACCCCTCCACTTT,CASSYLGTGNSPLHF
TRBV5-1,TRBJ2-7,.,.,TGCGCCAGCAGCTTGGGGGGGATCAACTACGAGCAGTACTTC,CASSLGGINYEQYF
TRBV15,TRBJ1-4,.,few,TGTGCCACCAGCAGAGTCGAAGGAACTAATGAAAAACTGTTTTTT,CATSRVEGTNEKLFF
TRBV28,TRBJ1-1,.,few,TGTGCCAGCACCGTGCCGAGGTCGGGCACTGAAGCTTTCTTT,CASTVPRSGTEAFF
TRBV27,TRBJ2-7,TRBD2,few,TGTGCCAGCAGCCCCATCTCTACTAGCGGGAGCTCCTACGAGCAGTACTTC,CASSPISTSGSSYEQYF
TRBV27,TRBJ1-5,.,.,TGTGCCAGCAGTTTAGACGGAGATAGCAATCAGCCCCAGCATTTT,CASSLDGDSNQPQHF
TRBV28,TRBJ1-2,.,few,TGTGCCAGCAGTTCGGCGAGGGGCTACACCTTC,CASSSARGYTF
TRBV6-4,TRBJ2-1,TRBD1,.,TGTGCCAGCAGTGACACTCTTGCACAGGGGGTAACCTACAATGAGCAGTTCTTC,CASSDTLAQGVTYNEQFF
TRBV28,TRBJ2-5,.,.,TGTGCCAGCAGTTCCCCTGACATGTCCCAAGAGACCCAGTACTTC,CASSSPDMSQETQYF
TRBV5-4,TRBJ1-4,.,.,TGTGCCAGCAGCCCGGGGGACGGGGGTAATGAAAAACTGTTTTTT,CASSPGDGGNEKLFF
TRBV9,TRBJ2-7,.,few,TGTGCCAGCAGCGGCCAGGACCTCTACGAGCAGTACTTC,CASSGQDLYEQYF
TRBV29-1,TRBJ1-4,.,.,TGCAGCGTTGAAGATTATGCTGGGGGTGAAAAACTGTTTTTT,CSVEDYAGGEKLFF
TRBV13,TRBJ2-7,TRBD2,.,TGTGCCAGCAGCACCGTAGCGGGAGAAATCCACGAGCAGTACTTC,CASSTVAGEIHEQYF
TRBV6-4,TRBJ2-1,.,once,TGTGCCAGCAGAAACCACAGCTCCTACAATGAGCAGTTCTTC,CASRNHSSYNEQFF
TRBV28,TRBJ2-3,TRBD2,.,TGTGCCAGCAGTTTGGGGGGGGTATTTGCAGATACGCAGTATTTT,CASSLGGVFADTQYF
TRBV19,TRBJ2-3,.,.,TGTGCCAGCACGTCAGGGTACCGCACAGATACGCAGTATTTT,CASTSGYRTDTQYF
TRBV5-1,TRBJ2-7,TRBD1,.,TGCGCCAGCAGCTTGGTACAGGGGGGCTACGAGCAGTACTTC,CASSLVQGGYEQYF
TRBV6-5,TRBJ1-2,.,.,TGTGCCAGCAGTCCACAGGGATTGCATGGCTACACCTTC,CASSPQGLHGYTF
TRBV4-1,TRBJ2-1,.,.,TGCGCCAGCAGCCAAGATAGGGGCTTGCGCCTCAGGGAGCAGTTCTTC,CASSQDRGLRLREQFF
TRBV5-5,TRBJ2-1,.,.,TGTGCCAGCAGCTTGGGGCTCGTGGACTACAATGAGCAGTTCTTC,CASSLGLVDYNEQFF
TRBV5-4,TRBJ2-2,.,.,TGTGCCAGCAGCTTGGATCGAGGGTCCGGGGAGCTGTTTTTT,CASSLDRGSGELFF
TRBV27,TRBJ2-2,TRBD1,.,TGTGCCAGCAGCTCCACAGGGGACACCGGGGAGCTGTTTTTT,CASSSTGDTGELFF
TRBV9,TRBJ1-1,TRBD1,.,TGTGCCAGCAGCGCCCCAGGGGGGGGCACTGAAGCTTTCTTT,CASSAPGGGTEAFF
TRBV18,TRBJ2-2,.,.,TGTGCCAGCTCACTATCACAGGATCTCTTGCTAGCGAACACCGGGGAGCTGTTTTTT,CASSLSQDLLLANTGELFF
TRBV19,TRBJ2-7,.,few,TGTGCCAGTAGTACTGGGACGGTCTCCTACGAGCAGTACTTC,CASSTGTVSYEQYF
TRBV5-6,TRBJ1-1,.,.,TGTGCCAGCAGCTGGGCTTTGAACACTGAAGCTTTCTTT,CASSWALNTEAFF
TRBV9,TRBJ2-2,.,.,TGTGCCAGCAGCGTAGCTCCCCCGGTCGGTCAAACGATCGGGGAGCTGTTTTTT,CASSVAPPVGQTIGELFF